The 9 T cell receptor beta chains listed next were all sequenced from one sample in a study of post-analysis software for immune sequencing data (dated by TCRdb to about 2015). Study-wide findings and limitations: Significantly higher frequencies in patients than in controls were found for several TRBV segments, including TRBV5-6, TRBV5-1 and TRBV20-1.

The library was prepared using PCR. The sequencer was an Illumina HiSeq 2500. Unique molecular identifiers were incorporated into TCR beta cDNA libraries to reduce PCR and sequencing biases. The public reads were reprocessed in TCRdb via fastp at Q25 and MiXCR, keeping in-frame beta chains. When rows share a CDR3 protein, they turn into one entry using the most common DNA and genes. The sample contains hundreds of thousands of distinct CDR3 sequences, roughly 27% of them found a single time. The ten largest clones take up around 0.6% of the sample. Their antigens remain unidentified. The sequenced sample consisted of blood. These receptors were obtained from a girl under 18 with multiple sclerosis.

This chain connects TRBV29-1 to TRBJ2-7; D is undetermined. Trimming pared 7 bases from V and 0 bases from J, leaving 13 bases between. CDR1 is SQVTM, CDR2 ANQGSEA, per germline. The CDR3 runs 13 residues. The CDR3, as DNA: TGCAGCGCCCGACCGACGGACTCCTACGAGCAGTACTTC. It is translated as CSARPTDSYEQYF.

The chain couples TRBV27 to TRBJ1-5, with TRBD1 as a possible D gene (6 bases). This CDR3 comprises 15 residues. The germline V and J ends were trimmed by 3 bases and 5 bases, with 14 bases remaining between them. Germline V gene lookup returns CDR1 MNHEY and CDR2 SMNVEV (reference sequence). The CDR3 here is CASSFTGAQYQPQHF. Written as DNA, the CDR3 is TGTGCCAGCAGTTTCACGGGGGCGCAGTATCAGCCCCAGCATTTT.

This chain uses TRBV5-1 with TRBJ2-1, with TRBD1 as a possible D gene (5 bases). CDR1 SGHRS and CDR2 YFSETQ come from the germline V gene. V lost 4 bases to trimming and J lost 5 bases, with 13 bases between them. This CDR3 comprises 14 residues. CDR3 DNA: TGCGCCAGCAGCCGCATAACGACAGACAATGAGCAGTTCTTC. Translated, it gives CASSRITTDNEQFF.

The rearrangement links TRBV20-1 to TRBJ2-3; no clear D. The germline gives CDR1 DFQATT, CDR2 SNEGSKA (reference sequence). This CDR3 contains 17 residues. Between the trimmed V and J ends, which lost 3 bases and 0 bases, there was a span of 19 bases. The CDR3 sequence is CSASIPLRQASTDTQYF. The CDR3 region has the DNA TGCAGTGCTAGCATACCACTTCGCCAGGCTAGCACAGATACGCAGTATTTT.

This clonotype was seen more than once but under ten times. The gene calls are TRBV24-1 and TRBJ2-5; tentatively, D is TRBD1 (5 bases). This CDR3 is built from 13 residues. The V and J ends lost 4 bases and 5 bases respectively, with 10 bases between them. CDR1 KGHDR and CDR2 SFDVKD come from the germline V gene. In DNA form, the CDR3 reads TGTGCCACCAGTGAACCAGGGTTGGAGACCCAGTACTTC. It codes for CATSEPGLETQYF.

This clonotype has only a few counts. The rearrangement joins TRBV5-1 to TRBJ2-3; no reliable D call. Trimming shortened V by 1 base and J by 5 bases, and 14 bases separated the two germline ends. Per the germline V gene, CDR1 is SGHRS and CDR2 is YFSETQ. This CDR3 has 15 amino acids. CDR3 coding DNA: TGCGCCAGCAGCTTGATCTCGGGCCAAGGAGATACGCAGTATTTT. Translating it yields CASSLISGQGDTQYF.

In this sample, this clonotype turned up a few times. The rearrangement uses TRBV29-1 and TRBJ2-1; no clear D gene. The CDR3 contains 14 residues. V shed 5 bases and J shed 3 bases, with 14 bases lying between them. Per the germline V gene, CDR1 is SQVTM and CDR2 is ANQGSEA. The CDR3 protein is CSVSRIGHYNEQFF. The CDR3 DNA is TGCAGCGTTTCCAGGATCGGCCACTACAATGAGCAGTTCTTC.

This clonotype was detected only a few times. This sequence joins TRBV10-3 and TRBJ1-2, with 8 bases fitting TRBD1. The CDR3 is made up of 14 amino acids. Per the germline V gene, CDR1 is ENHRY and CDR2 is SYGVKD. After removal of 10 bases from V and 5 bases from J, the junction contained 12 bases not matched to a gene. The CDR3, as DNA: TGTGCCACCGGACAGGGAGGCTTGGTTTATGGCTACACCTTC. Protein product: CATGQGGLVYGYTF.

A word on this clonotype: With a much larger clone just one base away, this may be a read error. V usage is TRBV10-3 and J usage is TRBJ1-5, with no clear D. Trimming took 2 bases from V and 5 from J, leaving 4 bases between them. This CDR3 is built from 12 residues. CDR1 is ENHRY and CDR2 is SYGVKD in the germline V gene. CDR3 region: CAISEGDQPQHF. The CDR3, as DNA: TGTGCCATCAGTGAGGGGGATCAGCCCCAGCATTTT.